Below, one T cell receptor beta chain is given with its context. The antigen is undetermined. This sample is part of a study of T cells after posttransplantation cyclophosphamide. Study conclusions and caveats: Tissue-infiltrating T cells from skin or gut overlapped little with blood T cells. Later post-transplant blood repertoires were often dominated by donor CD8+ memory clones. Recipient CMV seropositivity and CMV reactivation strongly tracked TRB clonality.

Sequencing used immunoSEQ multiplex PCR; TCRdb keeps in-frame clones, though not all of them. The data contain tens of thousands of clones, roughly 87% of them singletons. Treatment was busulfan-fludarabine conditioning, a marrow graft, and cyclophosphamide on days +3 and +4. The receptor was isolated from a male patient between 60 and 69 years old who received an allogeneic stem cell transplant from a related donor and was CMV-positive. Some T cells may have originated in the graft donor. The specimen comprised PBMCs, sampled 55 to 70 days after allogeneic stem cell transplant with posttransplant cyclophosphamide.

The CDR3 DNA sequence: TGTGCCAGCAGTTCCGGACAGGGAAATCAGCCCCAGCATTTT. Translation: CASSSGQGNQPQHF. The J gene is TRBJ1-5, the V gene TRBV6-5; the match to TRBD1 covers 8 bases. Trimming took 4 bases from V and 4 from J; bases not matched to a gene: 3. The germline CDR1 and CDR2 sequences are MNHEY and SVGAGI. The CDR3 has 14 residues.